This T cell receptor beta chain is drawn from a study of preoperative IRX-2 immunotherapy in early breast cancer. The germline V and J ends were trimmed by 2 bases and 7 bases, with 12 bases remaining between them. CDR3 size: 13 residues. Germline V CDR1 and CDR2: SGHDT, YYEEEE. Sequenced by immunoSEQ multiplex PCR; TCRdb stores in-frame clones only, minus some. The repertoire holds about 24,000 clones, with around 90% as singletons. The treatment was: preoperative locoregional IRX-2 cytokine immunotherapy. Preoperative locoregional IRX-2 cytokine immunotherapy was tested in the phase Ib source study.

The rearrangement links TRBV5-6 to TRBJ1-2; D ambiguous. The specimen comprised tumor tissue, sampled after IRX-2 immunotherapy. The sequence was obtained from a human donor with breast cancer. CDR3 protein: CASSFYDSGGYTF. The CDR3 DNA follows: TGTGCCAGCAGCTTCTACGATTCGGGTGGCTACACCTTC.